A single sample is the source of the 21 T cell receptor beta chains below, sequenced in a study of identical twins. Each CDR3 protein is one row after TCRdb ran MiXCR on the 5' RACE reads. Here the sample spans hundreds of thousands of distinct CDR3 sequences, over 12% being singletons. Sequenced input: memory (CD45RO+) T cells sorted from blood. These receptors all come from a woman aged 18-35 years in good health.

The chain carries TRBV5-1 and TRBJ2-5; D gene ambiguous. This CDR3 spans 11 amino acids. Germline V CDR1 and CDR2: SGHRS, YFSETQ. V was pared by 5 bases and J by 3 bases, with 5 bases between. The CDR3 sequence is CASRLEETQYF. The CDR3 DNA sequence: TGCGCCAGCAGGTTAGAAGAGACCCAGTACTTC. Full variable domain (outside the CDR3, taken from reference TRBV5-1 and TRBJ2-5): KAGVTQTPRYLIKTRGQQVTLSCSPISGHRSVSWYQQTPGQGLQFLFEYFSETQRNKGNFPGRFSGRQFSNSRSEMNVSTLELGDSALYLCASRLEETQYFGPGTRLLVL.

The chain recombines TRBV6-1 with TRBJ2-3, with a weak D call TRBD2 (5 bases). The CDR3 is 15 amino acids. The germline V gene has CDR1 MNHNS and CDR2 SASEGT. Between the trimmed V and J ends, which lost 6 bases and 5 bases, there was a span of 18 bases. The CDR3 loop reads CASSQQAATQDTQYF. The CDR3 nucleotides are TGTGCCAGCAGCCAACAAGCGGCTACTCAAGATACGCAGTATTTT.

This clonotype was recorded many times. The chain joins TRBV18 to TRBJ2-1; the match to TRBD1 covers 7 bases. There are 18 residues in the CDR3. The germline V gene encodes CDR1 KGHSH and CDR2 LQKENI. V gave up 1 base and J gave up 0 bases; unmatched junction bases: 9. CDR3 DNA: TGTGCCAGCTCACCACGAACAGGGGTCGGAAGCTCCTACAATGAGCAGTTCTTC. Amino acids: CASSPRTGVGSSYNEQFF.

This clonotype was counted ten times or more. V usage is TRBV9 and J usage is TRBJ1-2; a possible D gene is TRBD1 (6 bases). In germline, CDR1 is SGDLS, CDR2 YYNGEE. CDR3 size: 16 residues. V was pared by 4 bases and J by 2 bases, with 18 bases between. The CDR3 nucleotides are TGTGCCAGCAGCCCCCCAAATCCGGACAGCAACTATGGCTACACCTTC. Its protein product is CASSPPNPDSNYGYTF.

This clonotype was counted only a few times. The rearrangement links TRBV3-1 to TRBJ1-2; tentatively, D is TRBD1 (6 bases). Germline CDR1 reads LGHDT; CDR2 reads YNNKEL (reference sequence). The CDR3 is 13 amino acids. Trimming cost V 3 bases and J 8 bases, with 13 bases left between them. CDR3 nucleotides: TGTGCCAGCAGCCATGGACAGCGGAGGGGCTACACCTTC. The encoded protein is CASSHGQRRGYTF.

The chain uses TRBV7-2 and TRBJ2-3; 8 bases are a match to TRBD1. The CDR3 consists of 15 residues. With 7 bases clipped from V and 9 bases from J, the junction kept 15 bases outside the gene matches. Per the germline V gene, CDR1 is SGHTA and CDR2 is FQGNSA. This CDR3 reads CASNQQGTGLLTQYF. CDR3 DNA sequence: TGTGCCAGCAACCAACAGGGGACAGGCCTCCTAACGCAGTATTTT.

In this sample, this clonotype turned up many times. This chain joins TRBV4-1 and TRBJ2-2; no definite D call. The CDR3 runs 14 residues. The germline gives CDR1 MGHRA, CDR2 YSYEKL. Trimming shortened V by 0 bases and J by 1 base, and 3 bases separated the two germline ends. CDR3 sequence: CASSQELNTGELFF. The CDR3 nucleotides read TGCGCCAGCAGCCAAGAACTGAACACCGGGGAGCTGTTTTTT.

At least ten counts were recorded for this clonotype. The V gene is TRBV12-3 or TRBV12-4, the J gene TRBJ1-3; D is possibly TRBD1 (5 bases). Trimming stripped 8 bases from V and 4 bases from J, with 12 bases between. The CDR3 has 13 residues. Here the CDR3 reads CASLWDGGNTIYF. CDR3 sequence (DNA): TGTGCCAGCTTATGGGACGGGGGAAACACCATATATTTT.

This clonotype was picked up a small number of times. V gene TRBV7-9 combines with J gene TRBJ2-2; D is undetermined. The CDR3 is made up of 14 amino acids. CDR1 is SEHNR, CDR2 FQNEAQ, per germline (reference sequence). V lost 0 bases and J 4 bases, leaving 6 bases between the germline ends. CDR3: CASSLAQPTGELFF. CDR3 nucleotide sequence: TGTGCCAGCAGCTTAGCACAGCCCACCGGGGAGCTGTTTTTT.

V usage is TRBV6-1 and J usage is TRBJ1-2; weak D call: TRBD1 (5 bases). The V gene's germline CDR1 is MNHNS and CDR2 SASEGT. CDR3 length: 13 residues. Trimming shortened V by 3 bases and J by 4 bases, and 9 bases separated the two germline ends. CDR3 loop: CASSEQGSYGYTF. The CDR3 DNA follows: TGTGCCAGCAGTGAGCAGGGCTCCTATGGCTACACCTTC.

The table lists this clonotype with many counts. The chain is built from TRBV11-2 and TRBJ2-7; maybe TRBD2 (5 bases). This CDR3 spans 15 amino acids. Looked up from germline, CDR1 is SGHAT and CDR2 is FQNNGV. Trimming left V 0 bases short and J 6 bases short, with 15 bases between. The CDR3 loop reads CASSLEWSARGEQYF. CDR3 nucleotide sequence: TGTGCCAGCAGCTTAGAGTGGTCAGCCCGGGGCGAGCAGTACTTC.

The chain combines TRBV20-1 with TRBJ2-3, with no clear D. Germline loops: CDR1 DFQATT, CDR2 SNEGSKA (reference sequence). V was clipped by 1 base and J by 4 bases, with 9 bases between them. The CDR3 loop spans 13 amino acids. The DNA for the CDR3 is TGCAGTGCTAGAGTGGGCAATTCAGATACGCAGTATTTT. Translating gives CSARVGNSDTQYF.

The rearrangement links TRBV19 to TRBJ1-4; D may be TRBD1 (6 bases). Trimming stripped 5 bases from V and 8 bases from J, with 15 bases between. The CDR3 has 14 residues. Germline lookup yields CDR1 LNHDA and CDR2 SQIVND (reference sequence). As DNA, the CDR3 is TGTGCCAGTAGTCTCCGACAGGAGGGAGAAAAACTGTTTTTT. It yields the protein CASSLRQEGEKLFF.

This clonotype was seen more than once but under ten times. The chain joins TRBV12-3 or TRBV12-4 to TRBJ1-6; TRBD1 is a possible D gene (5 bases). The CDR3 is 14 amino acids. The V gene lost 6 bases and the J gene lost 9 bases, with 15 bases spanning the gap. The CDR3 DNA sequence: TGTGCCAGCAGGCGAGGGGATGGGCGTTCACCCCTCCACTTT. Translation gives CASRRGDGRSPLHF.

The chain joins TRBV29-1 to TRBJ2-3, with TRBD1 matching 7 bases. In germline, CDR1 is SQVTM, CDR2 ANQGSEA. The CDR3 has 13 amino acids. V lost 4 bases to trimming and J lost 6 bases; unmatched junction nucleotides: 7. This chain's CDR3 is CSVVRGLGDTQYF. In DNA, the CDR3 is TGCAGCGTTGTGAGGGGGCTTGGGGATACGCAGTATTTT.

This chain uses TRBV11-2 with TRBJ2-1; 8 nucleotides line up with TRBD2. Per germline, CDR1 SGHAT and CDR2 FQNNGV. V gave up 5 bases and J gave up 5 bases; unmatched junction bases: 17. The CDR3 length is 18 residues. The CDR3 is CASSPGASGGPLNNEQFF. DNA for the CDR3: TGTGCCAGCAGCCCAGGGGCCAGCGGGGGTCCACTCAACAATGAGCAGTTCTTC.

This clonotype was seen a handful of times. The chain recombines TRBV20-1 with TRBJ1-5; D unclear. The CDR3 has 16 amino acids. V lost 0 bases, J lost 0 bases, and 12 bases lay in between. CDR1 and CDR2 (germline): DFQATT, SNEGSKA (reference sequence). CDR3: CSARDTYGYSNQPQHF. As DNA, the CDR3 is TGCAGTGCTAGAGATACGTACGGCTATAGCAATCAGCCCCAGCATTTT.

This clonotype came up many times. This chain uses TRBV6-1 with TRBJ2-5; D is perhaps TRBD2 (5 bases). Trimming stripped 7 bases from V and 4 bases from J, with 13 bases between. Per germline, CDR1 MNHNS and CDR2 SASEGT. CDR3 length equals 13 residues. Here the CDR3 DNA reads TGTGCCAGCACCGGGATTTTGGGAGAGACCCAGTACTTC. As protein: CASTGILGETQYF.

The sample holds many counts of this clonotype. The V and J genes are TRBV5-1 and TRBJ2-1, with TRBD2 as a possible D gene (5 bases). The CDR3 sequence is 15 residues long. V was trimmed by 4 bases and J by 10 bases, leaving 21 bases between them. Germline V CDR1 and CDR2: SGHRS, YFSETQ. CDR3 DNA sequence: TGCGCCAGCAGCCTACAACCCTTCGGGGTGGAGGAGCAGTTCTTC. This codes for CASSLQPFGVEEQFF.

This clonotype was seen more than once but under ten times. The chain links TRBV12-3 or TRBV12-4 to TRBJ2-1; TRBD2 matches 10 bases. V was clipped by 3 bases and J by 12 bases; unmatched bases: 11. CDR3 length: 15 amino acids. CDR3 region: CASSFSSGRAYGQFF. The DNA for the CDR3 is TGTGCCAGCAGTTTTTCGAGCGGGAGGGCCTATGGGCAGTTCTTC.

In its sample, this clonotype was seen a few times. The chain links TRBV15 to TRBJ2-3; D unclear. This CDR3 contains 13 residues. Trimming pared 0 bases from V and 5 bases from J, leaving 6 bases between. Germline-derived CDR1 and CDR2 are LNHNV and YYDKDF (reference sequence). This chain's CDR3 is CATSRELRDTQYF. CDR3 nucleotides: TGTGCCACCAGCAGAGAGCTGAGAGATACGCAGTATTTT.